Below, 14 T cell receptor beta chains from the same sample are listed, as sequenced in a study of cytomegalovirus exposure and HLA in healthy donors. 60 Vbeta and 13 Jbeta primers were used in PCR. Sequenced by immunoSEQ multiplex PCR; TCRdb stores in-frame clones only, minus some. This table holds some 120,000 clones, roughly 83% found once. Sequenced sample: PBMCs. The source of these receptors is a man in his late teens or twenties in good health and CMV-seropositive.

The chain links TRBV19 to TRBJ2-2; no reliable D call. Trimming stripped 2 bases from V and 5 bases from J, with 12 bases between. Per the germline V gene, CDR1 is LNHDA and CDR2 is SQIVND (reference sequence). The CDR3 consists of 15 residues. CDR3 loop: CASSISVSKTGELFF. CDR3 DNA sequence: TGTGCCAGTAGTATAAGTGTCAGTAAAACCGGGGAGCTGTTTTTT.

The chain has TRBV6-6 and TRBJ2-1; TRBD2 matches 9 bases. Germline V gives CDR1 MNHNY, CDR2 SVGAGI (reference sequence). The CDR3 consists of 15 residues. Trimming took 2 bases from V and 5 from J; bases not matched to a gene: 4. CDR3 nucleotides: TGTGCCAGCAGTTACGGAGCGGGGGGAAACAATGAGCAGTTCTTC. This gives the protein CASSYGAGGNNEQFF.

This chain connects TRBV5-6 to TRBJ1-4; tentatively, D is TRBD1 (6 bases). The CDR3 is made up of 15 amino acids. CDR1 SGHDT and CDR2 YYEEEE come from the germline V gene. Trimming left V 4 bases short and J 2 bases short, with 12 bases between. This CDR3 reads CASSPQGSTNEKLFF. The CDR3 DNA is TGTGCCAGCAGCCCGCAGGGGTCGACTAATGAAAAACTGTTTTTT.

This chain links TRBV7-9 with TRBJ2-5; TRBD1 agrees at 7 bases. With V trimmed by 5 bases and J by 3 bases, 9 bases remained unmatched. Germline CDR1 is SEHNR and CDR2 is FQNEAQ (reference sequence). The CDR3 loop spans 15 amino acids. The CDR3 region has the DNA TGTGCCAGCAGCCCGTTTACAGGGGTTGAAGAGACCCAGTACTTC. The encoded protein is CASSPFTGVEETQYF.

This chain connects TRBV5-4 to TRBJ2-2; D call uncertain. Germline loops: CDR1 SGHNT, CDR2 YYREEE (reference sequence). V lost 4 bases and J lost 5, with 21 bases in between. The CDR3 is 17 residues long. The CDR3 protein is CASSPRGWLVGTGELFF. CDR3 DNA sequence: TGTGCCAGCAGCCCGAGAGGCTGGCTAGTTGGGACCGGGGAGCTGTTTTTT.

The chain joins TRBV1 to TRBJ2-7; the DNA was not used to check the table's D call, TRBD2. TRBV1 is a pseudogene segment. This CDR3 spans 11 amino acids. CDR3 sequence (DNA): TGCACCAGCAGCCACGATAGCGGGGATTCCGTC. Residues: CTSSHDSGDSV.

The chain links TRBV7-8 to TRBJ1-2, with D possibly TRBD1 on 5 matching bases. The V gene's germline CDR1 is SGHVS and CDR2 FQNEAQ. The ends were cut back, 5 bases at V and 4 bases at J, with 17 bases in the middle. The CDR3 runs to 15 residues. The CDR3 loop is CASSNNRGDAYGYTF. The CDR3 coding sequence is TGTGCCAGCAGCAACAACCGGGGGGATGCCTATGGCTACACCTTC.

CDR3 DNA: TGCGCCACCGAAAAACAGCTTAACACCGGGGAGCTGTTTTTT. This sequence encodes CATEKQLNTGELFF. V gene TRBV4-1 combines with J gene TRBJ2-2; D gene ambiguous. CDR1 and CDR2 from the germline V gene are MGHRA and YSYEKL. V was shortened by 10 bases and J by 2 bases, with 14 bases between the two germline ends. This CDR3 contains 14 residues.

The chain employs TRBV15 and TRBJ2-1; D not resolved. Germline CDR1 LNHNV, CDR2 YYDKDF (reference sequence). CDR3 length: 11 amino acids. V lost 0 bases to trimming and J lost 12 bases, with 6 bases between them. The CDR3 nucleotides are TGTGCCACCAGCAGAGATACGGGGCAGTTCTTC. As protein: CATSRDTGQFF.

The chain combines TRBV5-4 with TRBJ2-1; TRBD2 agrees at 8 bases. Trimming removed 0 bases from V and 6 bases from J; junction bases left unmatched: 8. In germline, CDR1 is SGHNT, CDR2 YYREEE (reference sequence). The CDR3 totals 16 residues. As DNA, the CDR3 is TGTGCCAGCAGCTTGGATCGGGGGGGCCCCCTCAATGAGCAGTTCTTC. As protein: CASSLDRGGPLNEQFF.

The chain uses TRBV5-1 and TRBJ2-7; 8 positions match TRBD1. Per the germline V gene, CDR1 is SGHRS and CDR2 is YFSETQ. This CDR3 has 14 amino acids. J was trimmed by 5 bases and V by 4 bases; bases with no gene match: 8. The chain's CDR3 is CASSAWTGSHEQYF. The CDR3, as DNA: TGCGCCAGCAGCGCCTGGACAGGGTCCCACGAGCAGTACTTC. The variable domain in full, completed from reference TRBV5-1 and TRBJ2-7, reads KAGVTQTPRYLIKTRGQQVTLSCSPISGHRSVSWYQQTPGQGLQFLFEYFSETQRNKGNFPGRFSGRQFSNSRSEMNVSTLELGDSALYLCASSAWTGSHEQYFGPGTRLTVT.

The J gene is TRBJ2-5, the V gene TRBV2; TRBD2 agrees at 8 bases. CDR3 length equals 13 residues. V dropped 6 bases and J dropped 3; count of bases not matched to a gene: 3. The germline gives CDR1 SNHLY, CDR2 FYNNEI. As DNA, the CDR3 is TGTGCCAGCAGCACTAGCGGTGAAGAGACCCAGTACTTC. Amino acids: CASSTSGEETQYF.

The chain carries TRBV15 and TRBJ2-3; the match to TRBD2 covers 8 bases. V shed 2 bases, J shed 5 bases, and the junction held 9 bases outside the gene matches. CDR1 LNHNV and CDR2 YYDKDF come from the germline V gene (reference sequence). This CDR3 contains 16 residues. This CDR3 reads CATSRPVRGGGDTQYF. The CDR3 DNA reads TGTGCCACCAGCAGACCAGTCCGGGGGGGTGGAGATACGCAGTATTTT.

This chain uses TRBV14 with TRBJ1-4, with TRBD1 matching over 7 bases. Germline CDR1 is SGHDN and CDR2 is FVKESK. This CDR3 is 14 amino acids long. V shed 2 bases and J 7 bases; nucleotides not matched to a gene: 4. This CDR3 is CASSQQGGGEKLFF. As DNA, the CDR3 is TGTGCCAGCAGCCAACAAGGGGGCGGTGAAAAACTGTTTTTT.